Given below is one T cell receptor (beta chain) in context. These data come from a study of shared T cell receptors in the human thymus. Profiled with immunoSEQ multiplex PCR; TCRdb holds only in-frame clones, not every one. This table has hundreds of thousands of clones, more than 70% appearing once. Germline CDR1 MDHEN, CDR2 SYDVKM. This CDR3 contains 16 residues. J was trimmed by 5 bases and V by 5 bases; bases with no gene match: 12. These same records also appear under a second study, on human thymus T cells. That work states: Among the donors, all were healthy Finnish infants having corrective surgery for congenital heart defects.

The sequenced sample was thymocytes. The sequence was obtained from a boy under two years old with a congenital heart defect. The chain links TRBV28 to TRBJ2-1; 7 positions agree with TRBD2. The CDR3 loop is CASSNPSGFVNNEQFF. In DNA, the CDR3 is TGTGCCAGCAGTAATCCTAGCGGCTTTGTGAACAATGAGCAGTTCTTC.